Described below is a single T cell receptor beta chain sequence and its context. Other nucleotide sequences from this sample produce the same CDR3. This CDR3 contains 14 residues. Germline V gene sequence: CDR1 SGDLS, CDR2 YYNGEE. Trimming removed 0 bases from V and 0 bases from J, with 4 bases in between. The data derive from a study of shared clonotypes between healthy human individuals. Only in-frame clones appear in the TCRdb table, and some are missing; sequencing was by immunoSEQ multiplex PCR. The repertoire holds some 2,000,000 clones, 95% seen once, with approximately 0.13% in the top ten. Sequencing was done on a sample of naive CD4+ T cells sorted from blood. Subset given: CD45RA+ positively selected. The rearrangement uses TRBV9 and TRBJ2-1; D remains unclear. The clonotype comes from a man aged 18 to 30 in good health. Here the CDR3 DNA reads TGTGCCAGCAGCGTAGGCCCCTCCTACAATGAGCAGTTCTTC. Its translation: CASSVGPSYNEQFF. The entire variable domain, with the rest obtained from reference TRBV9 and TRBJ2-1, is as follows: DSGVTQTPKHLITATGQRVTLRCSPRSGDLSVYWYQQSLDQGLQFLIQYYNGEERAKGNILERFSAQQFPDLHSELNLSSLELGDSALYFCASSVGPSYNEQFFGPGTRLTVL.